The 23 T cell receptor beta chains reported below all come from one sample, sequenced in a study of blood T cells in healthy people across ages. PCR was performed a second time for about 6 to 12 cycles using a sample-barcoded 5' primer and a J-beta primer mix. TCRdb re-called the 5' RACE reads through MiXCR, storing one row per CDR3 protein. Of around 1,500,000 distinct CDR3 sequences listed, approximately 28% are singletons. The sequenced material came from blood. All receptors derive from a woman under 40 in good health.

In the case of this clonotype: A much larger clone lies one base from this, so it may be a read error. The CDR3 DNA follows: TGCAGTGCCTCCCGGGGGTTTACCGAGAGCACAGATGCGCAGTATTTT. It translates to CSASRGFTESTDAQYF. This rearrangement joins TRBV20-1 to TRBJ2-3; a possible D gene is TRBD2 (6 bases). This CDR3 spans 16 amino acids. The germline V gene encodes CDR1 DFQATT and CDR2 SNEGSKA (reference sequence).

The CDR3 coding sequence is TGTGCCAGCAGTTACGGACTAGCGGCCACCGGGGAGCTGTTTTTT. Residues: CASSYGLAATGELFF. The chain links TRBV6-2 or TRBV6-3 to TRBJ2-2, with 10 bases aligning to TRBD2. V lost 2 bases, J lost 4 bases, and 1 base stayed unmatched. Germline V CDR1 and CDR2: MNHEY, SVGEGT. There are 15 residues in the CDR3.

Only a few counts were recorded for this clonotype. The chain couples TRBV7-2 to TRBJ1-4; D is unresolved. CDR1 and CDR2 (germline): SGHTA, FQGNSA. This CDR3 spans 16 amino acids. V dropped 5 bases and J dropped 8 bases, with 21 bases sitting between them. The CDR3 loop reads CASSLHPRLPGEKLFF. CDR3 nucleotides: TGTGCCAGCAGCCTCCATCCCCGCCTGCCGGGGGAAAAACTGTTTTTT. Together with reference TRBV7-2 and TRBJ1-4, the CDR3 gives the full variable domain: GAGVSQSPSNKVTEKGKDVELRCDPISGHTALYWYRQSLGQGLEFLIYFQGNSAPDKSGLPSDRFSAERTGGSVSTLTIQRTQQEDSAVYLCASSLHPRLPGEKLFFGSGTQLSVL.

In this sample, this clonotype turned up a few times. The rearrangement links TRBV6-4 to TRBJ1-2, with 10 bases lining up with TRBD1. The CDR3 is 14 amino acids. J lost 10 bases, V lost 4 bases, and 9 bases had no gene match. The germline V gene encodes CDR1 MRHNA and CDR2 SNTAGT. The CDR3 is CASSASPGTGAYTF. DNA of the CDR3: TGTGCCAGCAGTGCCTCCCCCGGGACAGGGGCCTACACCTTC.

This clonotype was detected only once. The V call is TRBV5-1, the J call TRBJ1-2; 7 positions match TRBD1. The V and J ends lost 0 bases and 3 bases, in that order; junction bases with no gene match: 8. Germline assignment: CDR1 SGHRS and CDR2 YFSETQ. The CDR3 runs 16 residues. The CDR3 bases are TGCGCCAGCAGCTTGGAGGCAGGGGGGGTCGACTATGGCTACACCTTC. Its protein product is CASSLEAGGVDYGYTF.

This chain connects TRBV19 to TRBJ1-6, with D uncertain. This CDR3 is 15 amino acids long. Germline assignment: CDR1 LNHDA and CDR2 SQIVND (reference sequence). Trimming left V 6 bases short and J 9 bases short, with 18 bases between. This chain's CDR3 is CASSHREPGGSPLHF. The DNA of the CDR3 is TGTGCCAGTAGCCACCGGGAACCAGGCGGTTCACCCCTCCACTTT. The entire variable domain, with the rest obtained from reference TRBV19 and TRBJ1-6, is as follows: DGGITQSPKYLFRKEGQNVTLSCEQNLNHDAMYWYRQDPGQGLRLIYYSQIVNDFQKGDIAEGYSVSREKKESFPLTVTSAQKNPTAFYLCASSHREPGGSPLHFGNGTRLTVT.

The J gene is TRBJ1-2, the V gene TRBV7-2; 8 bases line up with TRBD1. The V gene end was trimmed by 5 bases and the J gene end by 4 bases; junction bases not matched to a gene: 6. This CDR3 contains 14 residues. CDR1 is SGHTA and CDR2 is FQGNSA in the germline V gene. In nucleotides, the CDR3 is TGTGCCAGCAGCCGACAGGGGTCTGGCTATGGCTACACCTTC. The encoded protein is CASSRQGSGYGYTF.

This clonotype was seen at least ten times. This chain uses TRBV28 with TRBJ1-4; 7 bases fit TRBD1. There are 14 residues in the CDR3. CDR1 and CDR2 (germline): MDHEN, SYDVKM. V shed 1 base and J 6 bases; nucleotides not matched to a gene: 2. This CDR3 reads CASSLSGGYEKLFF. The CDR3 DNA reads as TGTGCCAGCAGTTTATCAGGGGGTTATGAAAAACTGTTTTTT. Combining the CDR3 with reference TRBV28 and TRBJ1-4 gives the whole variable domain DVKVTQSSRYLVKRTGEKVFLECVQDMDHENMFWYRQDPGLGLRLIYFSYDVKMKEKGDIPEGYSVSREKKERFSLILESASTNQTSMYLCASSLSGGYEKLFFGSGTQLSVL.

This clonotype has more than one count but fewer than ten. The chain employs TRBV20-1 and TRBJ1-2, with D unclear. Germline CDR1 and CDR2: DFQATT and SNEGSKA (reference sequence). Trimming stripped 5 bases from V and 5 bases from J, with 9 bases between. The CDR3 is 11 amino acids. CDR3 in DNA: TGCAGTGCTTGGACCGATTATGGCTACACCTTC. This sequence encodes CSAWTDYGYTF.

The chain couples TRBV6-5 to TRBJ2-7, with 10 bases fitting TRBD1. Germline V gene data show CDR1 as MNHEY and CDR2 as SVGAGI. Trimming took 2 bases from V and 8 from J; bases not matched to a gene: 9. The CDR3 consists of 15 residues. The chain's CDR3 is CASSYSGTGVSQQYF. CDR3 sequence (DNA): TGTGCCAGCAGTTACAGCGGGACAGGGGTTAGTCAGCAGTACTTC.

Only a few counts were recorded for this clonotype. The chain couples TRBV5-1 to TRBJ2-7; perhaps TRBD2 as D (6 bases). Per the germline V gene, CDR1 is SGHRS and CDR2 is YFSETQ. Deletions cut 2 bases from V and 5 bases from J, with 14 bases between. This CDR3 contains 14 residues. The CDR3 DNA follows: TGCGCCAGCAGCTTAAAAGCGGGCGACCACGAGCAGTACTTC. It is translated as CASSLKAGDHEQYF.

This chain uses TRBV27 with TRBJ2-3; no reliable D call. The CDR3 extends over 14 amino acids. V lost 6 bases, J lost 4 bases, and 14 bases lay in between. CDR1 is MNHEY and CDR2 is SMNVEV in the germline V gene (reference sequence). The CDR3 DNA reads as TGTGCCAGCAGCGCCGACCTAAGAGCAGATACGCAGTATTTT. This codes for CASSADLRADTQYF.

As concerns this clonotype: This could be a read error, since a much larger clone is one nucleotide away. The V and J genes are TRBV6-4 and TRBJ2-1; 8 bases are shared with TRBD1. V trimming: 6 bases; J trimming: 6 bases; junction bases outside the gene matches: 7. CDR1 is MRHNA and CDR2 is SNTAGT in the germline V gene. The CDR3 sequence is 14 residues long. The CDR3 sequence: CASRVQGTGNEQFF. For the CDR3, the DNA is TGTGCCAGCAGGGTACAGGGGACAGGCAATGAGCAGTTCTTC.

This clonotype turned up a few times. This chain uses TRBV7-6 with TRBJ2-1; D is ambiguous. The V end was cut by 5 bases, the J end by 7 bases, with 9 bases between. The CDR3 has 12 residues. Per germline, CDR1 SGHVS and CDR2 FNYEAQ. For the CDR3, the DNA is TGTGCCAGCAGCCAACGGACGAATGAGCAGTTCTTC. It codes for CASSQRTNEQFF.

The chain combines TRBV29-1 with TRBJ2-3; perhaps D is TRBD1 or TRBD2 (5 bases each). The V and J ends lost 4 bases and 0 bases respectively, with 11 bases between them. The CDR3 runs to 14 residues. Per the germline V gene, CDR1 is SQVTM and CDR2 is ANQGSEA. The CDR3 bases are TGCAGCGTTGCATGGGGGTCTAGCACAGATACGCAGTATTTT. Its translation: CSVAWGSSTDTQYF.

The gene calls are TRBV20-1 and TRBJ2-2, with a tentative D call TRBD2 (5 bases). Germline CDR1 DFQATT, CDR2 SNEGSKA (reference sequence). The CDR3 runs 13 residues. DNA of the CDR3: TGCAGCCCTGGGAGCAGAAACACCGGGGAGCTGTTTTTT. Its protein product is CSPGSRNTGELFF.

About this clonotype: One end of the junction varies from germline; a read error may be responsible. The chain has TRBV14 and TRBJ2-1; D is perhaps TRBD1 (6 bases). Germline V gene lookup returns CDR1 SGHDN and CDR2 FVKESK. The CDR3 has 12 amino acids. The CDR3 bases are TGTGCCGGCAGCCCAGGGGTCCATGAGCAGTTCTTC. Protein product: CAGSPGVHEQFF.

This clonotype occurred a few times. This chain joins TRBV20-1 and TRBJ2-1; 15 bases line up with TRBD2. Germline CDR1 reads DFQATT; CDR2 reads SNEGSKA (reference sequence). V lost 8 bases to trimming and J lost 3 bases; unmatched junction nucleotides: 23. The length of the CDR3 is 21 residues. Written as DNA, the CDR3 is TGCAGTACTGGGGATGAGGGACGGGGACTAGCGGGAGGCGCCTTCTACAATGAGCAGTTCTTC. Protein product: CSTGDEGRGLAGGAFYNEQFF.

This chain connects TRBV20-1 to TRBJ1-2, with a weak D call TRBD1 (5 bases). Germline V gene sequence: CDR1 DFQATT, CDR2 SNEGSKA (reference sequence). This CDR3 has 14 amino acids. Trimming removed 5 bases from V and 7 bases from J, with 20 bases in between. CDR3 in amino acids: CSAGRGQGPLGYTF. The CDR3 bases are TGCAGTGCTGGTCGAGGGCAGGGCCCCCTTGGCTACACCTTC.

This chain links TRBV20-1 with TRBJ2-7; the match to TRBD2 covers 7 bases. V lost 0 bases, J lost 2 bases, and 7 bases stayed unmatched. The CDR3 spans 15 residues. Germline CDR1 is DFQATT and CDR2 is SNEGSKA (reference sequence). The CDR3 nucleotides are TGCAGTGCTAGAGATGTACGGACTAGTACCTACGAGCAGTACTTC. Protein: CSARDVRTSTYEQYF.

The genes are TRBV20-1 and TRBJ2-1; D remains ambiguous. This CDR3 spans 14 amino acids. The V and J ends lost 0 bases and 0 bases respectively, with 6 bases between them. CDR1 and CDR2 from the germline V gene are DFQATT and SNEGSKA (reference sequence). CDR3 sequence (DNA): TGCAGTGCTAGAGACGCAAGCTCCTACAATGAGCAGTTCTTC. It codes for CSARDASSYNEQFF.

Comment on this clonotype: A much larger clone lies one base from this, so it may be a read error. This chain links TRBV5-1 with TRBJ2-7; 7 bases are shared with TRBD2. The CDR3 loop spans 14 amino acids. Germline CDR1 reads SGHRS; CDR2 reads YFSETQ. After removal of 7 bases from V and 6 bases from J, the junction contained 13 bases not matched to a gene. The CDR3: CASGYPEKRGEQYF. Here the CDR3 DNA reads TGCGCCAGCGGCTACCCGGAGAAGCGGGGCGAGCAGTACTTC.

Comments on this clonotype: Since a much larger clone is just one base distant, this may be a read error. The V call is TRBV5-5, the J call TRBJ1-2, with a weak D call TRBD1 (5 bases). This CDR3 comprises 14 residues. CDR1 is SGHKS, CDR2 YYEKEE, per germline (reference sequence). The V gene lost 4 bases and the J gene lost 6 bases, with 16 bases spanning the gap. In DNA, the CDR3 is TGTGCCAGCAGCCTAACGACAGTTGTGAATGGCTACACCTTC. Amino acids: CASSLTTVVNGYTF.